This section outlines one T cell receptor (beta chain) sequence together with its context. The antigen remains undetermined. RNA transcripts served as template for amplifying TCR beta CDR3 sequences. RT-PCR was first run with HTBI primers, then multiplex PCR in a second round. TCRdb re-called the multiplex PCR reads through MiXCR, storing one row per CDR3 protein. The sample lists hundreds of thousands of distinct CDR3 sequences; approximately 42% were seen once. The data derive from a study of Graves' ophthalmopathy and Graves' hyperthyroidism. Regarding the study as a whole: Ophthalmopathy was separated from stable hyperthyroidism by a 13-signature model with around 89% sensitivity and just under 84% specificity. The study's model predicted ophthalmopathy progression at 70.59% sensitivity and almost 75% specificity.

The germline V gene encodes CDR1 SGHVS and CDR2 FQNEAQ. The ends lost 5 bases at V and 1 base at J; junction bases unmatched: 4. The CDR3 loop spans 17 amino acids. Diagnosis relied on clinical symptoms, serum thyroxine, TRAb, thyroid ultrasound and orbital computed tomography. Specimen: peripheral blood. The chain combines TRBV7-8 with TRBJ2-3, with TRBD2 matching 15 bases. This TCR was recovered from an adult man with Graves' ophthalmopathy. The CDR3 DNA reads TGTGCCAGCAGCACTTGGACTAGCGGGGGGGGCACAGATACGCAGTATTTT. The encoded protein is CASSTWTSGGGTDTQYF.